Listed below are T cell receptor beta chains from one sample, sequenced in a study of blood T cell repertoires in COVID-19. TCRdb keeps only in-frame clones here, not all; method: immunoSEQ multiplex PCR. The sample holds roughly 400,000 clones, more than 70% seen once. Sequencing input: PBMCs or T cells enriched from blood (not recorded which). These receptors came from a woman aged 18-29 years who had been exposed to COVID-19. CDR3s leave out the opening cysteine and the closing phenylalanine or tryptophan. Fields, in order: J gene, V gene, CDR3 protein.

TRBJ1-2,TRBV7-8,ASSSQGGQPSTYGYT
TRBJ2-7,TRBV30,AWTTPRSGYEQY
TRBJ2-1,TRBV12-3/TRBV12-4,ASSPPLMEQF
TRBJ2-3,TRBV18,ASSPAPIAGGPSDTQY
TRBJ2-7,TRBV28,ASSYGRGLQIYEQY
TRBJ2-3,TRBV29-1,SVARLAGDTDTQY
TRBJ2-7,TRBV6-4,ASSDSGDRSYEQY
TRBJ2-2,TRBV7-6,ASSSGGQGVGELF
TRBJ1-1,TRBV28,ASSSQSKAF
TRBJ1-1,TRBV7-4,ASSLDDRFTAEAF
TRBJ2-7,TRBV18,ASSGDRGYEQY
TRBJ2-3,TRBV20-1,SASSAGTSGRGPDTQY
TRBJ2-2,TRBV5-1,ASSLAGTSGITGELF
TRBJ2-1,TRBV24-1,ATSDAGTSGRWGEQF
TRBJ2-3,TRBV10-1,ASSDTGAWTGTDTQY
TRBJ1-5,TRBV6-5,ASSRQGTQPQH
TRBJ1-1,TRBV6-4,ASSDQGSEAF
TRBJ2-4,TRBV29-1,SVQGSQGNIQY
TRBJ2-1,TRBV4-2,ASSPGLGLADNNEQF
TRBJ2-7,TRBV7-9,ASSPEADYEQY
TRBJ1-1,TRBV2,ASRKDRYEAF
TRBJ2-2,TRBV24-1,ATRSQGASNTGELF
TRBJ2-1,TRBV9,ASSVGDRYNEQF
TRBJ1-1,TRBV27,ASNDRAGEAF
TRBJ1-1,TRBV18,ASSPPGGGIAF
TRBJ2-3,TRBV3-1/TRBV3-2,ASSQRAVAGINGTQY
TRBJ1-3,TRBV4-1,ASSQETGTGNTIY
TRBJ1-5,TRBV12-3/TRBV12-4,ASSWHNQPQH
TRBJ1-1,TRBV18,ASSHDRVGVNTEAF
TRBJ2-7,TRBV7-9,ASSLVSGGQSYEQY
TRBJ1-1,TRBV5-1,ASSLGQGAVNTEAF
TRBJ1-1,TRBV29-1,SVTAQGAGTEAF
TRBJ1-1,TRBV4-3,ASSQVGSEAF
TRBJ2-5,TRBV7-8,ASSFLAIAETQY
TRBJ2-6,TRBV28,ASSLPSSGANVLT
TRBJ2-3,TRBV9,ASSALLTDTQY
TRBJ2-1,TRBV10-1,ASRGGPRDEQF
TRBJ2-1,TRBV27,ASSPKSSGSTREQF
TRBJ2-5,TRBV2,ASREREGQMGTQY
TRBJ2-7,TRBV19,ASSIRDSSYEQY
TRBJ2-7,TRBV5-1,ASSLETVSYEQY
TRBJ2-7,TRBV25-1,AIGQGSGEQY
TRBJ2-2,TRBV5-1,ASSLAPGYTGELF
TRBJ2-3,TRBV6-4,ASTNGEGRRDTQY
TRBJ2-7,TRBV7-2,ASSPQYEQY
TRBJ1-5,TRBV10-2,ASSERGLYSNQPQH
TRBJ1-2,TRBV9,ASSPLGRNGYT
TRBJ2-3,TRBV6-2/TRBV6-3,ASSYDRAIYTDTQY
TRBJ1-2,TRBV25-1,ASSPPPGLDYGYT
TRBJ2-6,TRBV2,ASRVTRQMVGSGANVLT
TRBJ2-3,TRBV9,ASSASGTSVDTQY
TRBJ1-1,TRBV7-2,ASSLAAAFMNTEAF
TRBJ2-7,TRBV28,ASRRRELTYEQY
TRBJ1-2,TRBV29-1,AAQGASGANYGYT
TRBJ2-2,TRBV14,ASSPGTGGLNTGELF
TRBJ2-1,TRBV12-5,ASGLVRGGRTEQF
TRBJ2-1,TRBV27,ASSFTRNYNEQF
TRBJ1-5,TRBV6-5,ASSLGQGAQPQH
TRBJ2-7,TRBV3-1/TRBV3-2,ASSHQTGSGEQY